The 18 T cell receptor beta chains listed next were all sequenced from one sample in a study of shared clonotypes between healthy human individuals. Data came from immunoSEQ multiplex PCR; TCRdb stores just in-frame clones and leaves some out. The data contain roughly 1.4 million clones, 97% to 99% of them singletons. The source material was naive CD4+ T cells sorted from blood. Subset described: CD45RA+ positively selected. Receptors originate from a man aged 30-40 years in good health.

The J gene is TRBJ1-1, the V gene TRBV5-6; no definite D call. The CDR3 has 14 residues. Trimming stripped 4 bases from V and 1 base from J, with 11 bases between. CDR1 SGHDT and CDR2 YYEEEE come from the germline V gene. CDR3 nucleotides: TGTGCCAGCAGCAAAGGGTACGCGAACACTGAAGCTTTCTTT. Its protein product is CASSKGYANTEAFF.

The DNA for the CDR3 is TGTGCCAGCAGCTTGAAAGGAGCCCCGAGCTCCTACGAGCAGTACTTC. Protein: CASSLKGAPSSYEQYF. The rearrangement uses TRBV5-5 and TRBJ2-7; the D is unclear. CDR1 and CDR2 from the germline V gene are SGHKS and YYEKEE (reference sequence). This CDR3 contains 16 residues. Trimming took 1 base from V and 0 from J, leaving 14 bases between them. The variable domain in full, with the rest retrieved from reference TRBV5-5 and TRBJ2-7, is DAGVTQSPTHLIKTRGQQVTLRCSPISGHKSVSWYQQVLGQGPQFIFQYYEKEERGRGNFPDRFSARQFPNYSSELNVNALLLGDSALYLCASSLKGAPSSYEQYFGPGTRLTVT.

The genes are TRBV7-2 and TRBJ1-2; D ambiguous. The CDR3 has 15 amino acids. CDR1 is SGHTA, CDR2 FQGNSA, per germline. V was clipped by 2 bases and J by 8 bases, with 18 bases between them. CDR3 sequence reads: CASSLMPAGDLGYTF. The CDR3 DNA reads as TGTGCCAGCAGCTTAATGCCAGCCGGAGATTTAGGCTACACCTTC.

The CDR3 coding sequence is TGTGCCAGCAGCGAACGGGACCGACACACTGAAGCTTTCTTT. It codes for CASSERDRHTEAFF. The chain has TRBV5-5 and TRBJ1-1; D possibly corresponds to TRBD1 (5 bases). V gave up 4 bases and J gave up 3 bases, with 13 bases separating them. This CDR3 is built from 14 residues. Germline V CDR1 and CDR2: SGHKS, YYEKEE (reference sequence).

J is TRBJ2-7 and V is TRBV7-8; 7 bases fit TRBD1. There are 13 residues in the CDR3. The germline V gene has CDR1 SGHVS and CDR2 FQNEAQ. Trimming at V came to 7 bases and at J to 4 bases, leaving 7 bases not matched to a gene. The CDR3: CASTRGRLYEQYF. In nucleotides, the CDR3 is TGTGCCAGCACGAGGGGGCGCTTGTACGAGCAGTACTTC.

The chain uses TRBV13 and TRBJ2-1, with 12 positions matching TRBD2. Germline loops: CDR1 PRHDT, CDR2 FYEKMQ (reference sequence). The junction had 8 bases not matched to a gene; V was cut back by 6 bases and J by 5 bases. This CDR3 is built from 16 residues. In nucleotides, the CDR3 is TGTGCCAGCAGAAGACCGGGACTAGCGGGCAACAATGAGCAGTTCTTC. Protein sequence: CASRRPGLAGNNEQFF.

V gene TRBV13 combines with J gene TRBJ1-1, with 8 bases identical to TRBD1. CDR1 PRHDT and CDR2 FYEKMQ come from the germline V gene (reference sequence). The CDR3 is made up of 15 amino acids. The J segment lost 1 base and the V segment lost 3 bases, leaving 4 bases of the junction unmatched. This CDR3 is CASSFPDRANTEAFF. As DNA, the CDR3 is TGTGCCAGCAGCTTCCCGGACAGGGCGAACACTGAAGCTTTCTTT.

The chain recombines TRBV18 with TRBJ1-1, with 7 bases lining up with TRBD1. V gave up 3 bases and J gave up 0 bases; unmatched junction bases: 4. This CDR3 has 15 residues. CDR1 is KGHSH, CDR2 LQKENI, per germline. CDR3 bases: TGTGCCAGCTCACCTTTACAGGGGATGAACACTGAAGCTTTCTTT. This gives the protein CASSPLQGMNTEAFF.

This clone occurred once. This chain connects TRBV5-6 to TRBJ2-3; TRBD2 aligns across 8 bases. The CDR3 sequence is 16 residues long. Germline V gene data show CDR1 as SGHDT and CDR2 as YYEEEE. Trimming took 1 base from V and 1 from J; bases not matched to a gene: 5. Here the CDR3 reads CASSLTLAGRTDTQYF. DNA for the CDR3: TGTGCCAGCAGCTTGACGCTAGCGGGCCGCACAGATACGCAGTATTTT.

Points on this clone: The sample contains more than one DNA sequence encoding this CDR3. V gene TRBV9 combines with J gene TRBJ2-5; a possible D gene is TRBD2 (5 bases). Germline V gene lookup returns CDR1 SGDLS and CDR2 YYNGEE. Trimming pared 0 bases from V and 5 bases from J, leaving 8 bases between. There are 13 residues in the CDR3. The CDR3 DNA reads TGTGCCAGCAGCGTAGACTTAGCGGAGACCCAGTACTTC. Protein sequence: CASSVDLAETQYF. The entire variable domain, with the rest obtained from reference TRBV9 and TRBJ2-5, is as follows: DSGVTQTPKHLITATGQRVTLRCSPRSGDLSVYWYQQSLDQGLQFLIQYYNGEERAKGNILERFSAQQFPDLHSELNLSSLELGDSALYFCASSVDLAETQYFGPGTRLLVL.

The chain recombines TRBV4-1 with TRBJ2-2, with TRBD2 matching over 7 bases. CDR1 is MGHRA, CDR2 YSYEKL, per germline. V was pared by 3 bases and J by 1 base, with 2 bases of the junction left unmatched. The CDR3 is 15 residues long. In nucleotides, the CDR3 is TGCGCCAGCAGCCAGCCGGGGGGGAACACCGGGGAGCTGTTTTTT. It encodes CASSQPGGNTGELFF.

This clone has only one observation. Other DNA sequences in the sample encode the same CDR3. The chain recombines TRBV9 with TRBJ2-3; D gene ambiguous. The V and J ends lost 0 bases and 7 bases respectively, with 9 bases between them. This CDR3 region has 13 residues. Germline V gene data show CDR1 as SGDLS and CDR2 as YYNGEE. CDR3 loop: CASSVVGSNTQYF. In nucleotides, the CDR3 is TGTGCCAGCAGCGTAGTGGGTAGTAATACGCAGTATTTT.

This chain uses TRBV2 with TRBJ2-7; D is uncertain. CDR3 length equals 14 residues. Germline V gives CDR1 SNHLY, CDR2 FYNNEI. Trimming cost V 6 bases and J 2 bases, with 14 bases left between them. The CDR3 loop is CASRAQTVAYEQYF. In nucleotides, the CDR3 is TGTGCCAGCAGAGCGCAGACGGTAGCCTACGAGCAGTACTTC.

This clone was observed a single time. The rearrangement joins TRBV28 to TRBJ1-4; TRBD1 might be the D (6 bases). Per the germline V gene, CDR1 is MDHEN and CDR2 is SYDVKM. CDR3 size: 14 residues. V shed 5 bases and J shed 5 bases, with 12 bases lying between them. The CDR3 loop reads CASSKGGRNEKLFF. The CDR3, as DNA: TGTGCCAGCAGTAAAGGGGGGCGGAATGAAAAACTGTTTTTT.

This chain links TRBV7-3 with TRBJ2-5; no clear D. V was trimmed by 3 bases and J by 0 bases, leaving 5 bases between them. Germline assignment: CDR1 SGHTA and CDR2 FQGTGA. The CDR3 has 13 amino acids. CDR3 bases: TGTGCCAGCAGCTTGGTGGACCAAGAGACCCAGTACTTC. Its protein product is CASSLVDQETQYF.

The chain combines TRBV10-2 with TRBJ2-2; 7 bases line up with TRBD2. J was trimmed by 0 bases and V by 3 bases; bases with no gene match: 4. The CDR3 runs to 16 residues. Germline V CDR1 and CDR2: WSHSY, SAAADI. The CDR3 is CASSDGAGANTGELFF. CDR3 nucleotides: TGCGCCAGCAGTGATGGGGCGGGAGCGAACACCGGGGAGCTGTTTTTT.

The chain carries TRBV29-1 and TRBJ2-2; 7 nucleotides agree with TRBD1. With 4 bases clipped from V and 4 bases from J, the junction kept 0 bases outside the gene matches. Germline CDR1 is SQVTM and CDR2 is ANQGSEA. The CDR3 consists of 12 residues. CDR3 sequence (DNA): TGCAGCGTTGCAGGGGGCACCGGGGAGCTGTTTTTT. The encoded protein is CSVAGGTGELFF.

The J gene is TRBJ2-3, the V gene TRBV7-2, with 7 bases lining up with TRBD2. The CDR3 spans 17 residues. V shed 1 base and J 0 bases; nucleotides not matched to a gene: 7. Germline loops: CDR1 SGHTA, CDR2 FQGNSA. The CDR3 sequence: CASSLGVLASSTDTQYF. The CDR3 DNA is TGTGCCAGCAGCTTAGGTGTACTAGCGTCTAGCACAGATACGCAGTATTTT.